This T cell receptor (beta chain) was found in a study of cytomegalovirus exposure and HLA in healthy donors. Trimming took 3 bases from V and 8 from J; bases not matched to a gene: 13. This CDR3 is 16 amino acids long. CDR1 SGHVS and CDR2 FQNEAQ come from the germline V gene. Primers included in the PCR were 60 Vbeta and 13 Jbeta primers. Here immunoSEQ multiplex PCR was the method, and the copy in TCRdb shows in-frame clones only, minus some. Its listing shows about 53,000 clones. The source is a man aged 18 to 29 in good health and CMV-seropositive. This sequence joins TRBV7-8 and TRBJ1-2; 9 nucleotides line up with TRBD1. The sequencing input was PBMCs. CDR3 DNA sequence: TGTGCCAGCAGCTTGCACAGGGGGCCCTCCCTAGGCGGCTACACCTTC. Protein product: CASSLHRGPSLGGYTF.